The T cell receptor beta chain under discussion was sequenced for a study of blood T cell repertoires in COVID-19 (dated by TCRdb to 2018 to 2021). Looking at the study overall: Samples covering the acute and convalescent phases of COVID-19 were provided by collaborators in the United States, Italy and Spain. The prospective study material was composed of cDNA or gDNA derived from T cells, B-cell-depleted T cells, or PBMCs. The dataset comprised deeply sampled blood TCRbeta repertoires from subjects exposed to, actively infected with, or recovered from COVID-19. The repertoires were released in a freely available public database intended as a resource for research on the immune response to SARS-CoV-2. Samples were obtained from the ongoing ImmuneRACE study (first 160 participants) and from 1,200 or so subjects provided by 6 global collaborators. Sample metadata almost always included a de-identified subject ID, COVID-19 status, age in years and sex. Where available, HLA class I and class II types were taken from metadata supplied by the sample provider and were not determined by assay-based typing.

One collaborating source in Seattle enrolled patients during active infection and followed them longitudinally through the course of disease. The collaborating institutions used their own protocols to collect whole blood in K2EDTA tubes. For TCRbeta analysis, collaborators shipped samples as frozen whole blood, isolated PBMCs, or DNA extracted from either of those sample types. V lost 0 bases and J lost 5 bases; the stretch between them is 11 bases long. The CDR3 runs 14 residues from the cysteine to the phenylalanine. Just the 42-base CDR3 DNA is kept, in frame starting at base 1. From the germline V gene, CDR1 is SGHRS and CDR2 is YFSETQ. This clone is described as medium-sized (0.01 to 0.1%). This clone's antigen is unknown. Per-nucleotide qualities are absent, and no much larger clonotype sits a single base away. Broader findings and caveats from the paper: Clinical and demographic metadata were provided uncurated, with the amount varying by source and participant.

TCRbeta CDR3 regions were amplified from genomic DNA using the immunoSEQ Assay, a bias-controlled multiplex PCR. In the authors' own workflow: The number of nucleated cells in each sample was estimated from the amplification of reference gene primers within the assay. To quantify the absolute abundance of each unique TCRbeta CDR3 rearrangement, sequence reads were collapsed and filtered. For each sample, productive Simpson clonality was calculated as the square root of Simpson's diversity index across productive rearrangements. TCRdb took this table from immuneACCESS and kept in-frame rearrangements with V and J called. Such tables lack part of the clones; where checked against another copy, unresolved V genes explain under half of the gap, and the rest is unexplained. V and J calls and clone size are those listed in that table; D and trimming were worked out from the DNA. In all, the sample holds roughly 200,000 clones, and approximately 88% of those were seen once. The ten largest clones take up 7% of the sample.

This sequence originates from a woman aged 40 to 50 with COVID-19, enrolled during active disease. Source material: peripheral blood. The V and J genes are TRBV5-1 and TRBJ1-2, with the D gene too uncertain to name. The nucleotide sequence is given as TGCGCCAGCAGCTTGGCCCCAGACTCATATGGCTACACCTTC. This yields the protein CASSLAPDSYGYTF.